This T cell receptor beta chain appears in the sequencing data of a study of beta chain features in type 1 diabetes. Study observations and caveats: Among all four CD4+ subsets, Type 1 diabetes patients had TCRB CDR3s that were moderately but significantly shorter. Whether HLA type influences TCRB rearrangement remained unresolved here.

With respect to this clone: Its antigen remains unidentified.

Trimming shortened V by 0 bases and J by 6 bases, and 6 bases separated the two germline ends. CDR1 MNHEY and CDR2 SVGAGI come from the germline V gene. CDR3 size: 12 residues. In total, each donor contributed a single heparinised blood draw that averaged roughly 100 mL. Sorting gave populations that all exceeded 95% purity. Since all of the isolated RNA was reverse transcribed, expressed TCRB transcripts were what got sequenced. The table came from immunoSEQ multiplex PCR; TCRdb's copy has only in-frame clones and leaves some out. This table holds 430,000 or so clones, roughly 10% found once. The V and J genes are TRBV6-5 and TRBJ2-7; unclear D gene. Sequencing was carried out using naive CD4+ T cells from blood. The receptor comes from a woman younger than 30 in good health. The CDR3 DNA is TGTGCCAGCAGTTACTCAGGGCGCGAGCAGTACGTC. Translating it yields CASSYSGREQYV.